A single sample is the source of the 3 T cell receptor beta chains below, sequenced in a study of blood T cell repertoires in COVID-19. Sequenced by immunoSEQ multiplex PCR; TCRdb stores in-frame clones only, minus some. The sample contains 200,000 to 300,000 clones, approximately 86% of which appear only once. Sequenced: peripheral blood. The receptors were sampled from a woman aged 55 to 70 with COVID-19, enrolled during active disease.

The chain couples TRBV7-6 to TRBJ2-1; 12 bases align to TRBD2. The V gene's germline CDR1 is SGHVS and CDR2 FNYEAQ. CDR3 length equals 18 residues. V lost 1 base, J lost 6 bases, and 10 bases stayed unmatched. CDR3 amino acids: CASSLGLAGVGRTNEQFF. The CDR3 DNA follows: TGTGCCAGCAGCTTAGGACTAGCGGGAGTGGGTAGAACCAATGAGCAGTTCTTC.

V and J are TRBV5-1 and TRBJ1-3; D is possibly TRBD1 (5 bases). This CDR3 region has 15 residues. V dropped 2 bases and J dropped 0 bases, with 9 bases sitting between them. From germline, CDR1 is SGHRS and CDR2 YFSETQ. CDR3 sequence reads: CASSFQGSSGNTIYF. In nucleotides, the CDR3 is TGCGCCAGCAGCTTTCAGGGCTCCTCTGGAAACACCATATATTTT.

V usage is TRBV29-1 and J usage is TRBJ1-1; 11 nucleotides match TRBD1. CDR3 size: 13 residues. Losses at the gene ends were 7 bases for V and 3 bases for J; bases not matched to a gene: 4. Germline-derived CDR1 and CDR2 are SQVTM and ANQGSEA. CDR3 sequence (DNA): TGCAGCGCCCGGACAGGGGGCGACACTGAAGCTTTCTTT. It encodes CSARTGGDTEAFF.